This T cell receptor (beta chain) came from a study of blood T cell repertoires in COVID-19. Across the whole study: COVID-19 samples, acute and convalescent, were from the United States, Italy and Spain. T cells, B-cell-depleted T cells, or PBMCs supplied cDNA or gDNA.

The CDR3 runs to 14 residues. With V trimmed by 5 bases and J by 3 bases, 3 bases remained unmatched. CDR1 and CDR2 from the germline V gene are SEHNR and FQNEAQ (reference sequence). Original analysis: Nucleated cell counts were estimated from reference gene primer amplification. The assay was immunoSEQ multiplex PCR, and TCRdb's table has in-frame clones only and misses some. V and J calls plus clone size are reproduced from that table; the DNA served to infer D and trimming. This sample carries 270,000 or so clones, 84% of them seen once, and the ten largest clones take around 7.8%. V gene TRBV7-9 combines with J gene TRBJ1-1, with 10 bases identical to TRBD1. The sample consisted of peripheral blood. This sequence was found in a human donor in a cohort sampled during active COVID-19. The CDR3 sequence: CASSRDRGDTEAFF. The DNA of the CDR3 is TGTGCCAGCAGCAGGGACAGGGGTGACACTGAAGCTTTCTTT.